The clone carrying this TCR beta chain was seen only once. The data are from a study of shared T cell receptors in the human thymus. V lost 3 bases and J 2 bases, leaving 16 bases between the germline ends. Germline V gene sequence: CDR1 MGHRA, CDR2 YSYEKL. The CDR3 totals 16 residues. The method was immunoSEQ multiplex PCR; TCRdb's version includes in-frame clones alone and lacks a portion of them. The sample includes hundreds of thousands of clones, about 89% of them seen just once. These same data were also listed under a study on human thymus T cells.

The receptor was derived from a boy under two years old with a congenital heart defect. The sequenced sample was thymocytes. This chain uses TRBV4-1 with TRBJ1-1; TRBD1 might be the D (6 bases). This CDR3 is CASSHDPGHPNTEAFF. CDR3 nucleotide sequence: TGCGCCAGCAGCCACGACCCGGGACACCCCAACACTGAAGCTTTCTTT.